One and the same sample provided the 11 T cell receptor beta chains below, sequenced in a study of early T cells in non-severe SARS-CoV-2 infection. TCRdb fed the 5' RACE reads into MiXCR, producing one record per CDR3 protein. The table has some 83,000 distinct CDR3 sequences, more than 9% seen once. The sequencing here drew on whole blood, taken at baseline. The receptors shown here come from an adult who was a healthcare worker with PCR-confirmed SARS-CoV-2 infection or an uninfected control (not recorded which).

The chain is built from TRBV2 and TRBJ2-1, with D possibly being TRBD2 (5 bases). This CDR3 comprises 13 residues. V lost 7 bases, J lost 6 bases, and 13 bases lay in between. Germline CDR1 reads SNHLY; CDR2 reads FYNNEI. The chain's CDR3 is CASNGEPVNEQFF. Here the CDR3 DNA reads TGTGCCAGCAACGGGGAACCCGTCAATGAGCAGTTCTTC.

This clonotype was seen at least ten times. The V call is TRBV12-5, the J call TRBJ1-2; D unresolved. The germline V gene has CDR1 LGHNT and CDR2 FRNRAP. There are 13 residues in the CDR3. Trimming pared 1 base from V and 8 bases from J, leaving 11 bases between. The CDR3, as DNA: TGTGCTAGTGGTTTGGCCAACGTCGGAGGCTACACCTTC. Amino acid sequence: CASGLANVGGYTF.

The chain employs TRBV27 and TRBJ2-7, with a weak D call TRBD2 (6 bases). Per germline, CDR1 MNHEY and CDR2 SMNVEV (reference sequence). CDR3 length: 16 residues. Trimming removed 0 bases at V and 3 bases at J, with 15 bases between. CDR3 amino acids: CASSLSLVGRGYEQYF. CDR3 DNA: TGTGCCAGCAGTTTATCTTTGGTTGGGCGGGGCTACGAGCAGTACTTC.

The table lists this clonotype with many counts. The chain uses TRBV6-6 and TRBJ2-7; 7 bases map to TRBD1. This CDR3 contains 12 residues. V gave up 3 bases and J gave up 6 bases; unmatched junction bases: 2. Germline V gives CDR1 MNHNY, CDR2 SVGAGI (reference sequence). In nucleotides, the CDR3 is TGTGCCAGCAGTTATCGGGACAGCGAGCAGTACTTC. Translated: CASSYRDSEQYF.

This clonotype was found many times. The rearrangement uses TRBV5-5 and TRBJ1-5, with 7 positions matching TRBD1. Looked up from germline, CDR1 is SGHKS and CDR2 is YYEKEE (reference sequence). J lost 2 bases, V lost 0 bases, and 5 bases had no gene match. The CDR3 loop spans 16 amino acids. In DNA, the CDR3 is TGTGCCAGCAGCTTGGGGACAGGCTTGGGCAATCAGCCCCAGCATTTT. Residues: CASSLGTGLGNQPQHF.

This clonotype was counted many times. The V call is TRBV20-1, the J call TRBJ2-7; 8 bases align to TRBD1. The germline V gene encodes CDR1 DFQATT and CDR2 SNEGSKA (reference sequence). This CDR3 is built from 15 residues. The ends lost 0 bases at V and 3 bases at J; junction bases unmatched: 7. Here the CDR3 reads CSARDGDRTFYEQYF. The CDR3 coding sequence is TGCAGTGCTAGAGATGGGGACAGGACCTTCTACGAGCAGTACTTC.

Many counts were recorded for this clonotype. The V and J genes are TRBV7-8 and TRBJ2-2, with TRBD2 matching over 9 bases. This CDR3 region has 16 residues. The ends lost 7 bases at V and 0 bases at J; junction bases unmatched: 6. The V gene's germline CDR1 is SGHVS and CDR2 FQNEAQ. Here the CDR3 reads CASTRLADTNTGELFF. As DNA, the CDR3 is TGTGCCAGCACTAGACTAGCGGACACGAACACCGGGGAGCTGTTTTTT.

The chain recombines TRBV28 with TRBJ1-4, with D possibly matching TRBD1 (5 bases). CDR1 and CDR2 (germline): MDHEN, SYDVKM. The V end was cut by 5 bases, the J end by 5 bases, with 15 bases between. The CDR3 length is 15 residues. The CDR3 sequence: CASSITGRRNEKLFF. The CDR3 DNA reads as TGTGCCAGCAGTATAACGGGACGGAGGAATGAAAAACTGTTTTTT.

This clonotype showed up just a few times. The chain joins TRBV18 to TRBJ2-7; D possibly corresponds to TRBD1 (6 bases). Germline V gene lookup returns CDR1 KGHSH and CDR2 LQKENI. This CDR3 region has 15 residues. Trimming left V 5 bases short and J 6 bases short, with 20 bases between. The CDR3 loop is CASSGTQGRLGEQYF. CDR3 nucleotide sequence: TGTGCCAGCTCAGGCACACAGGGCCGCTTGGGCGAGCAGTACTTC.

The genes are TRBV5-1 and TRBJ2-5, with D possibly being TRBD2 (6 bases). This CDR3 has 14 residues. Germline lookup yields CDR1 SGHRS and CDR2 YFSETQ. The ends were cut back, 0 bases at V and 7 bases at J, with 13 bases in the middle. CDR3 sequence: CASSLGDSFSTQYF. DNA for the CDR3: TGCGCCAGCAGCTTGGGGGACTCCTTTTCGACCCAGTACTTC.

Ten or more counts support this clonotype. The CDR3 DNA reads as TGTGCCAGCAGTTTACCCCCAGCTCCGCAGTTCTTC. Translation gives CASSLPPAPQFF. V usage is TRBV12-3 or TRBV12-4 and J usage is TRBJ2-1; D not resolved. The CDR3 covers 12 residues. V was shortened by 2 bases and J by 12 bases, with 11 bases between the two germline ends.